These T cell receptor beta chains were read from a single sample in a study of T cell changes during pregnancy in multiple sclerosis. This table comes from immunoSEQ multiplex PCR, and its TCRdb copy is limited to in-frame clones, with some not included. This sample has tens of thousands of clones, with approximately 92% found just once. Sequences were derived from CD4+ T cells from peripheral blood mononuclear cells, sampled before pregnancy. The source is a female donor with multiple sclerosis, enrolled in a pregnancy study. The CDR3 runs from the conserved cysteine through the conserved F or W. A D gene is named only where the DNA matches it firmly. Some rows have no size entry. The others give once, few or many, or a class for an expanded clone.

V gene	D gene	J gene	clone size	CDR3 DNA	CDR3 protein
TRBV28	TRBD2	TRBJ2-7	NA	TGTGCCACCTACCGACTAGCGGGTAACTACGAGCAGTACTTC	CATYRLAGNYEQYF
TRBV4-1	NA	TRBJ2-7	once	TGCGCCAGCAGCCGAGTACCGATTACCTACGAGCAGTACTTC	CASSRVPITYEQYF
TRBV7-6	TRBD1	TRBJ1-3	NA	TGTGCCAGCAGCCGCTACCGACCGGACAGGTCTAGCTCTGGAAACACCATATATTTT	CASSRYRPDRSSSGNTIYF
TRBV5-4	NA	TRBJ2-3	NA	TGTGCCAGCAGCTTACCAGACTCGGGATACACAGATACGCAGTATTTT	CASSLPDSGYTDTQYF
TRBV19	NA	TRBJ1-1	NA	TGTGCCAGTAGTCCTGCTACAGGTTTAAACACTGAAGCTTTCTTT	CASSPATGLNTEAFF
TRBV9	TRBD2	TRBJ2-3	NA	TGTGCCAGCAGCGTTGGTGTTGGACTAGTGCTAGATACGCAGTATTTT	CASSVGVGLVLDTQYF
TRBV19	NA	TRBJ2-4	NA	TGTGCCAGTACCCCGGGGAGAGGAGGTTCATCAAACATTCAGTACTTC	CASTPGRGGSSNIQYF
TRBV6-1	TRBD2	TRBJ2-5	NA	TGTGCCAGCAGTGGGGGGGGGTTGACGACCCAGTACTTC	CASSGGGLTTQYF
TRBV5-1	NA	TRBJ2-7	few	TGCGCCAGCAGCTTGGGTACAGGGTCGGACTACGAGCAGTACTTC	CASSLGTGSDYEQYF
TRBV5-1	NA	TRBJ1-5	NA	TGCGCCAGCAGCTTGGTTCTCGGGAGTCAGCCCCAGCATTTT	CASSLVLGSQPQHF
TRBV5-8	TRBD1	TRBJ1-2	NA	TGTGCCAGCAGCCGCCCGGCCCAGACAGGGGGCGCGAGGGGCTACACCTTC	CASSRPAQTGGARGYTF
TRBV30	TRBD1	TRBJ1-5	NA	TGTGCCTGGAGCTTCGGACAGGGCAATCAGCCCCAGCATTTT	CAWSFGQGNQPQHF
TRBV12-5	TRBD2	TRBJ2-1	NA	TGTGCTAGTGGTTTGGTATCTTCTAGCGGAGGGAACAATGAGCAGTTCTTC	CASGLVSSSGGNNEQFF
TRBV25-1	TRBD2	TRBJ2-7	NA	TGTGCCAGCAGTCACAGCGGGAGCGGCTACGAGCAGTACTTC	CASSHSGSGYEQYF
TRBV19	NA	TRBJ2-1	NA	TGTGCCACAACAGCGGGCGTATCTATAGATGAGCAGTTCTTC	CATTAGVSIDEQFF
TRBV5-4	TRBD1	TRBJ1-1	NA	TGTGCCAGCAGGACAGGGACCAGGGAGGTTGAAGCTTTCTTT	CASRTGTREVEAFF
TRBV11-2	NA	TRBJ2-4	NA	TGTGCCAGCAGCTTACGGGACACCGGAACCAAAAACATTCAGTACTTC	CASSLRDTGTKNIQYF
TRBV6-6	TRBD1	TRBJ1-2	NA	TGTGCCAGCAGACAGGGACAGGGGATCAACTATGGCTACACCTTC	CASRQGQGINYGYTF
TRBV5-4	TRBD1	TRBJ1-2	NA	TGTGCCAGCAGCCCGGACAGGGATTATGGCTACACCTTC	CASSPDRDYGYTF
TRBV29-1	TRBD2	TRBJ2-1	NA	TGCAGCGTGGGGGGATATAGCGGGAGGGCTCGGGACAATGAGCAGTTCTTC	CSVGGYSGRARDNEQFF
TRBV7-2	TRBD2	TRBJ2-4	once	TGTGCCAGCAGCTTCCGACCCGATTTAGCGGGAATAGCCAAAAACATTCAGTACTTC	CASSFRPDLAGIAKNIQYF
TRBV19	TRBD2	TRBJ2-1	NA	TGTGCCAGTAGCCTCAGGCGGGAGTGGCGTAGTGAGCAGTTCTTC	CASSLRREWRSEQFF
TRBV4-2	TRBD1	TRBJ1-1	medium-sized	TGTGCCAGCAGCCAGGGGGACAGGGAGAACACTGAAGCTTTCTTT	CASSQGDRENTEAFF
TRBV5-4	NA	TRBJ2-3	NA	TGTGCCAGCAGCTTGGGCCAGGGGCGCAGTGGATCAGATACGCAGTATTTT	CASSLGQGRSGSDTQYF
TRBV6-1	TRBD2	TRBJ2-2	NA	TGTGCCAGCAGTGAACTAGCGGGCGGGGAGCTGTTTTTT	CASSELAGGELFF
TRBV27	NA	TRBJ1-4	NA	TGTGCCAGCAGTTCATTACAGGCTAATGAAAAACTGTTTTTT	CASSSLQANEKLFF
TRBV7-9	TRBD1	TRBJ1-1	NA	TGTGCCAGCAGCGAGGGACAGGGCATGAACACTGAAGCTTTCTTT	CASSEGQGMNTEAFF
TRBV29-1	TRBD1	TRBJ2-2	NA	TGCAGCGCCCAGGCGACAGGGCCCGGGGAGCTGTTTTTT	CSAQATGPGELFF
TRBV6-5	NA	TRBJ2-1	NA	TGTGCCAGCAGTCGACAAAGCGGCGGTGAGCAGTTCTTC	CASSRQSGGEQFF
TRBV19	TRBD1	TRBJ2-3	NA	TGTGCCAGTAGTATGACGCACAGGGGGGCAGATACGCAGTATTTT	CASSMTHRGADTQYF
TRBV25-1	NA	TRBJ1-6	NA	TGTGCCAGCAGTCCCCCAGGGGAATCACCCCTCCACTTT	CASSPPGESPLHF
TRBV5-1	TRBD2	TRBJ2-7	NA	TGCGCCAGCAGCAGGACTAGCGTCTACGGCTACGAGCAGTACTTC	CASSRTSVYGYEQYF
TRBV5-1	NA	TRBJ2-1	NA	TGCGCCAGCAGCTTAGGAGGGCCCGGTGAGCAGTTCTTC	CASSLGGPGEQFF
TRBV7-2	NA	TRBJ1-2	NA	TGTGCCAGCAGCTCAACCCCGGGGAACTCCTACACCTTC	CASSSTPGNSYTF
TRBV27	TRBD1	TRBJ1-2	NA	TGTGCCAGCATCCGAGCGGACAGGGAGGGCTATGGCTACACCTTC	CASIRADREGYGYTF
TRBV6-5	NA	TRBJ2-4	NA	TGTGCCAGCAGTTACTCGGTCGGTTCGACAGTGGACATTCAGTACTTC	CASSYSVGSTVDIQYF
TRBV5-6	TRBD1	TRBJ1-2	NA	TGTGCCAGCAGCTTGGGGACAGGGGGCGGTGGCTACACCTTC	CASSLGTGGGGYTF
TRBV27	TRBD1	TRBJ1-5	NA	TGTGCCAGCAGTATAAAGGGACAGGGAAACTGGCCCCAGCATTTT	CASSIKGQGNWPQHF
TRBV7-7	TRBD2	TRBJ2-5	NA	TGTGCCAGCAGCGGAGCGGGAGCTCAAGAGACCCAGTACTTC	CASSGAGAQETQYF
TRBV6-5	NA	TRBJ1-4	NA	TGTGCCAGCGGAACAGGGAATTCTGAAAAACTGTTTTTT	CASGTGNSEKLFF
TRBV4-1	NA	TRBJ1-3	NA	TGCGCCAGCAGCCAAGATCCGACAGTCTCTGGAAACACCATATATTTT	CASSQDPTVSGNTIYF
TRBV5-1	NA	TRBJ2-7	NA	TGCGCCAGCAGCTTGGGTCTGAGGGAGCAGTACTTC	CASSLGLREQYF
TRBV28	NA	TRBJ1-4	NA	TGTGCCAGCAGTTTCCCAGGGGACGAAAAACTGTTTTTT	CASSFPGDEKLFF
TRBV5-1	TRBD1	TRBJ1-2	NA	TGCGCCAGCAGCTTGGCCGAGACAGGGTTTGGCTATGGCTACACCTTC	CASSLAETGFGYGYTF
TRBV5-4	TRBD1	TRBJ1-2	NA	TGTGCCAGCAGCCAACAGGGGTCTGGCTACACCTTC	CASSQQGSGYTF
TRBV7-7	TRBD1	TRBJ2-5	NA	TGTGCCAGCAGTCCCGGGACAGGGCCCGGAGAGACCCAGTACTTC	CASSPGTGPGETQYF
TRBV15	TRBD1	TRBJ1-3	NA	TGTGCCACAAGACCTCCGGGACAGGGGGGAAACACCATATATTTT	CATRPPGQGGNTIYF